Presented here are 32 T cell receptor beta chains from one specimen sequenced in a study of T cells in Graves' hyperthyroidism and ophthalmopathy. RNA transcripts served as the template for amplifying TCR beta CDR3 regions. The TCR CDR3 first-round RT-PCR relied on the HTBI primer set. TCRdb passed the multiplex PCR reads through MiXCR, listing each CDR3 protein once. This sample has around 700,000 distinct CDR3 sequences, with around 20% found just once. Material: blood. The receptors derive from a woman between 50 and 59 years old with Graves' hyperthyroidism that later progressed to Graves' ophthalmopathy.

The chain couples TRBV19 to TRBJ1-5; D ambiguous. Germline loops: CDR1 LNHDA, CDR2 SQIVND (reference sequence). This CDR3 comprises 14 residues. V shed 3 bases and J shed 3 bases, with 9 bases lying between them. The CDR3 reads CASSILRPNQPQHF. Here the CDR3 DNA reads TGTGCCAGTAGTATCCTTCGACCCAATCAGCCCCAGCATTTT. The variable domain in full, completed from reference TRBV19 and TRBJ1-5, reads DGGITQSPKYLFRKEGQNVTLSCEQNLNHDAMYWYRQDPGQGLRLIYYSQIVNDFQKGDIAEGYSVSREKKESFPLTVTSAQKNPTAFYLCASSILRPNQPQHFGDGTRLSIL.

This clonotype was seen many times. The CDR3 reads CSASAADGTDTQYF. CDR3 DNA: TGCAGTGCTAGTGCGGCCGACGGCACAGATACGCAGTATTTT. The chain is built from TRBV20-1 and TRBJ2-3; unclear D gene. Trimming stripped 3 bases from V and 1 base from J, with 11 bases between. Looked up from germline, CDR1 is DFQATT and CDR2 is SNEGSKA (reference sequence). The length of the CDR3 is 14 residues.

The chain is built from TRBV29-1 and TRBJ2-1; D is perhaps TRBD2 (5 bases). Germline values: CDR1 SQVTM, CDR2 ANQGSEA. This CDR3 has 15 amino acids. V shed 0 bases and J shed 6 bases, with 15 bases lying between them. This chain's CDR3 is CSVEDRATEGNEQFF. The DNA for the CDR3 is TGCAGCGTTGAAGACCGGGCCACCGAGGGCAATGAGCAGTTCTTC.

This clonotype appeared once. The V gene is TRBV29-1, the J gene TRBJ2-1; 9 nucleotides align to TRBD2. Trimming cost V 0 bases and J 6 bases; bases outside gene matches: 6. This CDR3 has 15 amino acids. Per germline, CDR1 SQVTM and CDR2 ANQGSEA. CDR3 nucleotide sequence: TGCAGCGTTGAAGATTTTGCGGGGGGGTGCAATGAGCAGTTCTTC. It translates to CSVEDFAGGCNEQFF.

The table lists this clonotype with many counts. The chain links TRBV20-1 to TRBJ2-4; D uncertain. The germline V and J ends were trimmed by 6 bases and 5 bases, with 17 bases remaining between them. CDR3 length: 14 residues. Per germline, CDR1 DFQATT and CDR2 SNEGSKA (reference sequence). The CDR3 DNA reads TGCAGTGCCCCCCCGGCGGCGGTCCAAAACATTCAGTACTTC. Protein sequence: CSAPPAAVQNIQYF.

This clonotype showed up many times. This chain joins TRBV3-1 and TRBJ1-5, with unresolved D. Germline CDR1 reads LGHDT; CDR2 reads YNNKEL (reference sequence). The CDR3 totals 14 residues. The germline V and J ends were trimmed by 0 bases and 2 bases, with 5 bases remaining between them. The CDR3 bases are TGTGCCAGCAGCCAAGAATTGGGCAATCAGCCCCAGCATTTT. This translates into CASSQELGNQPQHF.

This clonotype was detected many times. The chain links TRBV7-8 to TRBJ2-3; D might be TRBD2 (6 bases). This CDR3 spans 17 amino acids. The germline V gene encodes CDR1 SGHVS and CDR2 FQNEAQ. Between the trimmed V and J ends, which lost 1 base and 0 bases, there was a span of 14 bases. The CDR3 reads CASSLESGGVSTDTQYF. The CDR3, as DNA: TGTGCCAGCAGCTTAGAGAGTGGAGGGGTTAGCACAGATACGCAGTATTTT.

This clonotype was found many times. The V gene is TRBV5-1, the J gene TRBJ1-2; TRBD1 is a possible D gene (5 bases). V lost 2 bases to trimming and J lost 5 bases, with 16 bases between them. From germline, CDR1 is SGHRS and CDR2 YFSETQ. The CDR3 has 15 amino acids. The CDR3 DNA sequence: TGCGCCAGCAGCTTATCCAACCAGGGAGTATATGGCTACACCTTC. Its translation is CASSLSNQGVYGYTF.

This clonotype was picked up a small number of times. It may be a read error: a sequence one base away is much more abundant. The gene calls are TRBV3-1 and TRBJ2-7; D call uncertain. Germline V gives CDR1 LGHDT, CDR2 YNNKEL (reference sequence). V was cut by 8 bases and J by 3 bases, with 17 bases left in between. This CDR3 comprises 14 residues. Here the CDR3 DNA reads TGTGCCAGCGGCCCCAAGGTAGAACGCTACGAGCAGTACTTC. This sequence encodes CASGPKVERYEQYF.

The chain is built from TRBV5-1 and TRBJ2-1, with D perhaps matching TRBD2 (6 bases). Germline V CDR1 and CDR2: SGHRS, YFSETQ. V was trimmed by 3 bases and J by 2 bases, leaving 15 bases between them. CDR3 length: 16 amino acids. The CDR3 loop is CASSSRAGRTYNEQFF. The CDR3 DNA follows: TGCGCCAGCAGCTCGAGGGCAGGGAGGACCTACAATGAGCAGTTCTTC.

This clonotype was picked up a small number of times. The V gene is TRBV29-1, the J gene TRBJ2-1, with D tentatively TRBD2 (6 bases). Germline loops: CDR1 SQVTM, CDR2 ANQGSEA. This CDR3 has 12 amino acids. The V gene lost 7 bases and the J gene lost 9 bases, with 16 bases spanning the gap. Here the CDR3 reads CSAHKVGGEQFF. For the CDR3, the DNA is TGCAGCGCCCACAAGGTGGGAGGTGAGCAGTTCTTC.

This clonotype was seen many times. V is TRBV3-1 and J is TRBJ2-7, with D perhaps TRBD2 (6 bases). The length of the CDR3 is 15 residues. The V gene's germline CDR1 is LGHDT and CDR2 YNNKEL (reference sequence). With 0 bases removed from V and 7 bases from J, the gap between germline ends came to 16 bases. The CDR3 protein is CASSQDTYGGVEQYF. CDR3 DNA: TGTGCCAGCAGCCAAGATACTTACGGCGGGGTGGAGCAGTACTTC.

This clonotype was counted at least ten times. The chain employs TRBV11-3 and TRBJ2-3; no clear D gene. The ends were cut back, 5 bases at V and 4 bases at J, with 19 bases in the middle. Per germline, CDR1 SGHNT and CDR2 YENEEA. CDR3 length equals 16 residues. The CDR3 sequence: CASSAGPHIGADTQYF. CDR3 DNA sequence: TGTGCCAGCAGCGCCGGGCCCCACATTGGCGCAGATACGCAGTATTTT.

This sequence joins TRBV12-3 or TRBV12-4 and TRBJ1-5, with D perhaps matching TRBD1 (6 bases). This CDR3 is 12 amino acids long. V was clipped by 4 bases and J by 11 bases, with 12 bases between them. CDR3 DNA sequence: TGTGCCAGCAGTTGGGGGCTCCGGGCCCAGCATTTT. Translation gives CASSWGLRAQHF.

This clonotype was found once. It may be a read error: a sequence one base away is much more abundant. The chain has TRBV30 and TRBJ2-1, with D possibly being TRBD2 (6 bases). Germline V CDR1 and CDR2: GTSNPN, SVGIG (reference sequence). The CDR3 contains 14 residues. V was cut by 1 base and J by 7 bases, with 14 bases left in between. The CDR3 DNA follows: TGTGCCTGGAGTGGTGGACTACCGGGGAATGAGCAGTTCTTC. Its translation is CAWSGGLPGNEQFF.

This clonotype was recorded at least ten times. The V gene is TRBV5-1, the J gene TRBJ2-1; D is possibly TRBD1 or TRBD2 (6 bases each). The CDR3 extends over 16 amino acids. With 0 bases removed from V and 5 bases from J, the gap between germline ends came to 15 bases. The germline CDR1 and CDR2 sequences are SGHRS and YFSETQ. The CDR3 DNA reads TGCGCCAGCAGCTTGGACGGCCAGGGGAGGAACAATGAGCAGTTCTTC. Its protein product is CASSLDGQGRNNEQFF.

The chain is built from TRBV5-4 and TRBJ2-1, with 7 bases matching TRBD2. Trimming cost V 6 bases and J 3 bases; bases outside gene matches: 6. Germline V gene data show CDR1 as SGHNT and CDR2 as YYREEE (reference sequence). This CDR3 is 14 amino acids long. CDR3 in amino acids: CASNSRGGYNEQFF. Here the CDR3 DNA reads TGTGCCAGCAACTCTCGCGGGGGCTACAATGAGCAGTTCTTC.

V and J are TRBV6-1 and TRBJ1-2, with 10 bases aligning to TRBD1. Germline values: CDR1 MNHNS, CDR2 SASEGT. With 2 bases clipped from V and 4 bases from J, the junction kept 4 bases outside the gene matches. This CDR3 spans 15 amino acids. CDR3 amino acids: CASSELGTGVYGYTF. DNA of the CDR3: TGTGCCAGCAGTGAATTGGGGACAGGGGTCTATGGCTACACCTTC.

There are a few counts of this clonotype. The CDR3 region has the DNA TGTGCCAGCAGCTTTTCAGGGGGCGATTCACCCCTCCACTTT. This gives the protein CASSFSGGDSPLHF. The chain uses TRBV7-6 and TRBJ1-6, with 8 bases that match TRBD1. Germline V gene lookup returns CDR1 SGHVS and CDR2 FNYEAQ. The CDR3 extends over 14 amino acids. Germline trimming cut 3 bases from V and 8 bases from J; bases unmatched to any gene: 3. The variable domain in full, with the rest retrieved from reference TRBV7-6 and TRBJ1-6, is GAGVSQSPRYKVTKRGQDVALRCDPISGHVSLYWYRQALGQGPEFLTYFNYEAQQDKSGLPNDRFSAERPEGSISTLTIQRTEQRDSAMYRCASSFSGGDSPLHFGNGTRLTVT.

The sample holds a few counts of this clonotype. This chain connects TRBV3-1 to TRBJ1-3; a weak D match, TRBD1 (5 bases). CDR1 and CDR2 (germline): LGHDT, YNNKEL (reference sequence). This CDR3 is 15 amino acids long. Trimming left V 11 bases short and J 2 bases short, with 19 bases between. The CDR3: CAESARGGPGNTIYF. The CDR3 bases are TGTGCCGAAAGCGCGAGGGGAGGGCCTGGAAACACCATATATTTT.

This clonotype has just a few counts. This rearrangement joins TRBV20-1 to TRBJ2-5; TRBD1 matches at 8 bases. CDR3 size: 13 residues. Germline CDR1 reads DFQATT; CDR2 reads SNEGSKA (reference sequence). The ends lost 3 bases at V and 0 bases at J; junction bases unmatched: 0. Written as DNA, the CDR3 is TGCAGTGCTAGGGACAGGGACCAAGAGACCCAGTACTTC. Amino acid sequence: CSARDRDQETQYF.

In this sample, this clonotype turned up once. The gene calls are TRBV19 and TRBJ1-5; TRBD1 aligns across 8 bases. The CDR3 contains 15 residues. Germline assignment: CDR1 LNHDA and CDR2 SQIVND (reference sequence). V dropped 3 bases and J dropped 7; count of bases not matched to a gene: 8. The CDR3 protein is CASSMVTGGLQPQHF. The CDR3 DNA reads TGTGCCAGTAGTATGGTCACAGGGGGGCTCCAGCCCCAGCATTTT.

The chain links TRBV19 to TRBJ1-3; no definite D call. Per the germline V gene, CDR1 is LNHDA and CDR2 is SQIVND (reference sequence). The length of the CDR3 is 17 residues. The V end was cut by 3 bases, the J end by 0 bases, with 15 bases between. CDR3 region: CASSITTADPSGNTIYF. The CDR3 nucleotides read TGTGCCAGTAGTATCACGACGGCGGATCCCTCTGGAAACACCATATATTTT. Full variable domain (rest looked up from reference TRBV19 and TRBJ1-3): DGGITQSPKYLFRKEGQNVTLSCEQNLNHDAMYWYRQDPGQGLRLIYYSQIVNDFQKGDIAEGYSVSREKKESFPLTVTSAQKNPTAFYLCASSITTADPSGNTIYFGEGSWLTVV.

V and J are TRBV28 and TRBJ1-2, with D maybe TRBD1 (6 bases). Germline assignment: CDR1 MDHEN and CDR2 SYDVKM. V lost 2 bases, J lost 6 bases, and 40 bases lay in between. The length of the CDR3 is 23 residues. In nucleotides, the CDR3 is TGTGCCAGCAGTTTACAGCACGGGAGTGAGCGCCGGGGCTGGGGGGCGTTTTCGGATGGCTACACCTTC. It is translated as CASSLQHGSERRGWGAFSDGYTF.

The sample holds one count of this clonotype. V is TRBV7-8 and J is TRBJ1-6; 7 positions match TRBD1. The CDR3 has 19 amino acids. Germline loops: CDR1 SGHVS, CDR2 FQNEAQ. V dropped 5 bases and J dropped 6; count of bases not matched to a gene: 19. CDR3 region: CASSNPGTEIGGGNSPLHF. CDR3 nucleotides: TGTGCCAGCAGCAACCCCGGGACAGAAATAGGCGGAGGTAATTCACCCCTCCACTTT.

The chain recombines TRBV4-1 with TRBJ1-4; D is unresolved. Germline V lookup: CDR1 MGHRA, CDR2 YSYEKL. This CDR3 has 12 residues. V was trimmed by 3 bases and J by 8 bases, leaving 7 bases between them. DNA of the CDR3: TGCGCCAGCAGCCACAATGTCGAAAAACTGTTTTTT. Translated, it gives CASSHNVEKLFF.

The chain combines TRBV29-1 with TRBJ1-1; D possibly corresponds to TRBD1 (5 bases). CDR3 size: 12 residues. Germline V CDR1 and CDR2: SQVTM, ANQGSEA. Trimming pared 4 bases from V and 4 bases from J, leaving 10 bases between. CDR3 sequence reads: CSVVGGGTEAFF. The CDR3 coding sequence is TGCAGCGTTGTGGGGGGGGGCACTGAAGCTTTCTTT. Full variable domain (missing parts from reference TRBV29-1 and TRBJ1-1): SAVISQKPSRDICQRGTSLTIQCQVDSQVTMMFWYRQQPGQSLTLIATANQGSEATYESGFVIDKFPISRPNLTFSTLTVSNMSPEDSSIYLCSVVGGGTEAFFGQGTRLTVV.

CDR3 amino acids: CASSYSGTDEQYF. CDR3 nucleotides: TGTGCCAGCAGTTACTCGGGAACGGACGAGCAGTACTTC. The rearrangement uses TRBV6-5 and TRBJ2-7; D not certain. Trimming left V 0 bases short and J 5 bases short, with 8 bases between. Germline V lookup: CDR1 MNHEY, CDR2 SVGAGI. The CDR3 length is 13 residues.

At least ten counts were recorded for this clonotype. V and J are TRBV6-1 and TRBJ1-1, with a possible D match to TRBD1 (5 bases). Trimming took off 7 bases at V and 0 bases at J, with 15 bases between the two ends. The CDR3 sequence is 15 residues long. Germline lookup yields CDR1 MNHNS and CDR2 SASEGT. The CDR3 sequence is CASKGQGLMNTEAFF. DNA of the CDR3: TGTGCCAGCAAGGGGCAGGGACTTATGAACACTGAAGCTTTCTTT.

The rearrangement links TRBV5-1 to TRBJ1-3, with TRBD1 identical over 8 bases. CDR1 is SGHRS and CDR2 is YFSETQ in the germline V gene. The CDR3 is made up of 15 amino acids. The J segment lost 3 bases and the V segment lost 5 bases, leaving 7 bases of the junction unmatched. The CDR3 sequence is CASSWTGLSGNTIYF. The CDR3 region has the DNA TGCGCCAGCAGTTGGACAGGGTTGAGTGGAAACACCATATATTTT.

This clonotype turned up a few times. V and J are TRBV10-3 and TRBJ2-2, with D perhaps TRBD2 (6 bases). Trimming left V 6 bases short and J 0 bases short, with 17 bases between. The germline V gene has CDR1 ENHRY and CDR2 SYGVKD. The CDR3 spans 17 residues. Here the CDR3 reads CAIRVSVEGTNTGELFF. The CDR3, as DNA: TGTGCCATCAGGGTATCAGTGGAGGGGACGAACACCGGGGAGCTGTTTTTT.

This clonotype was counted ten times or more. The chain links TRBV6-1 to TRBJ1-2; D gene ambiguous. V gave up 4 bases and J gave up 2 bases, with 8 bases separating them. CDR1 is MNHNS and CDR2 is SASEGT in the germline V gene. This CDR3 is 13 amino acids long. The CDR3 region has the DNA TGTGCCAGCAGTGGCCGCGGCAACTATGGCTACACCTTC. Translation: CASSGRGNYGYTF.